A selection of T cell receptor beta chains follows, all from one sample in a study of T cell repertoires in cytomegalovirus infection. TCRdb called the reads again in MiXCR, with one record for every CDR3 protein. The repertoire holds nearly 550,000 distinct CDR3 sequences, with 16% as singletons. The sample comprised CD8+ T cells from PBMCs. The source of these receptors is a human donor in good health (CMV status not recorded). Some clones in this sample may be carry-over from other donors' samples. The CDR3 runs from the conserved cysteine through the conserved F or W. The D gene is left open where the match is weak. Clone size is shown for a subset of rows, as once, few, many or a class of expanded clone.

v_call: TRBV27
clone_size: many
d_call: NA
j_call: TRBJ2-7
cdr3_aa: CASSNQRYYEQYF
cdr3_nt: TGTGCCAGCAGTAACCAGAGATACTACGAGCAGTACTTC

v_call: TRBV27
clone_size: many
d_call: NA
j_call: TRBJ2-2
cdr3_aa: CASSLSGTGELFF
cdr3_nt: TGTGCCAGCAGCTTATCCGGCACCGGGGAGCTGTTTTTT

v_call: TRBV6-4
clone_size: NA
d_call: NA
j_call: TRBJ1-5
cdr3_aa: CASSEREISNQPQHF
cdr3_nt: TGTGCCAGCAGTGAAAGAGAGATTAGCAATCAGCCCCAGCATTTT

v_call: TRBV7-3
clone_size: many
d_call: TRBD2
j_call: TRBJ2-3
cdr3_aa: CASSSSGGGADTQYF
cdr3_nt: TGTGCCAGCTCCTCTAGCGGGGGGGGGGCAGATACGCAGTATTTT

v_call: TRBV2
clone_size: many
d_call: TRBD2
j_call: TRBJ2-1
cdr3_aa: CASSPRSGGAHEQFF
cdr3_nt: TGTGCCAGCAGCCCGAGGAGCGGGGGGGCACATGAGCAGTTCTTC

v_call: TRBV28
clone_size: NA
d_call: TRBD2
j_call: TRBJ2-3
cdr3_aa: CAIESGGPGADTQYF
cdr3_nt: TGTGCCATCGAATCGGGAGGGCCGGGGGCAGATACGCAGTATTTT

v_call: TRBV9
clone_size: NA
d_call: NA
j_call: TRBJ1-3
cdr3_aa: CASSVSGTTKGNTIYF
cdr3_nt: TGTGCCAGCAGCGTATCGGGGACGACGAAAGGAAACACCATATATTTT

v_call: TRBV10-3
clone_size: NA
d_call: NA
j_call: TRBJ1-2
cdr3_aa: CAISESGGAQYNYGYTF
cdr3_nt: TGTGCCATCAGTGAGTCCGGGGGGGCACAGTATAACTATGGCTACACCTTC

v_call: TRBV15
clone_size: few
d_call: NA
j_call: TRBJ2-3
cdr3_aa: CATSRDYTVHSPDDADTQYF
cdr3_nt: TGTGCCACCAGCAGAGATTATACGGTCCATTCCCCCGACGACGCAGATACGCAGTATTTT

v_call: TRBV7-6
clone_size: many
d_call: NA
j_call: TRBJ2-1
cdr3_aa: CASSLSLNNEQFF
cdr3_nt: TGTGCCAGCAGCTTGAGTTTAAACAATGAGCAGTTCTTC

v_call: TRBV2
clone_size: few
d_call: NA
j_call: TRBJ2-5
cdr3_aa: CASSVSAGFQETQYF
cdr3_nt: TGTGCCAGCAGTGTTTCGGCAGGATTCCAAGAGACCCAGTACTTC

v_call: TRBV5-4
clone_size: many
d_call: TRBD2
j_call: TRBJ2-5
cdr3_aa: CASSLVIAGVGETQYF
cdr3_nt: TGTGCCAGCAGCTTGGTAATAGCGGGAGTGGGGGAGACCCAGTACTTC

v_call: TRBV7-6
clone_size: many
d_call: NA
j_call: TRBJ2-5
cdr3_aa: CASSSSPWETQYF
cdr3_nt: TGTGCCAGCAGCTCGAGTCCCTGGGAGACCCAGTACTTC

v_call: TRBV12-3/TRBV12-4
clone_size: NA
d_call: TRBD2
j_call: TRBJ2-1
cdr3_aa: CARSFGGGSGNEQFF
cdr3_nt: TGTGCCAGAAGTTTCGGCGGCGGGAGTGGAAATGAGCAGTTCTTC

v_call: TRBV6-2/TRBV6-3
clone_size: many
d_call: TRBD1
j_call: TRBJ1-5
cdr3_aa: CASSWDRAGAYSNQPQHF
cdr3_nt: TGTGCCAGCAGTTGGGACAGGGCGGGCGCCTATAGCAATCAGCCCCAGCATTTT

v_call: TRBV4-1
clone_size: many
d_call: TRBD2
j_call: TRBJ2-3
cdr3_aa: CASSQDLRLAGLADTQYF
cdr3_nt: TGCGCCAGCAGCCAAGATCTTCGGCTAGCGGGATTGGCAGATACGCAGTATTTT

v_call: TRBV5-1
clone_size: NA
d_call: NA
j_call: TRBJ1-3
cdr3_aa: CASSLAFGNTIYF
cdr3_nt: TGCGCCAGCAGCTTAGCGTTTGGAAACACCATATATTTT

v_call: TRBV7-3
clone_size: NA
d_call: TRBD2
j_call: TRBJ2-3
cdr3_aa: CASAAGGTDTQYF
cdr3_nt: TGTGCCAGCGCCGCGGGGGGGACAGATACGCAGTATTTT

v_call: TRBV28
clone_size: many
d_call: TRBD2
j_call: TRBJ2-2
cdr3_aa: CASSPGTSGIGTGELFF
cdr3_nt: TGTGCCAGCAGTCCCGGGACTAGCGGGATAGGTACCGGGGAGCTGTTTTTT

v_call: TRBV27
clone_size: NA
d_call: NA
j_call: TRBJ1-6
cdr3_aa: CATRRGPTSYNSPLHF
cdr3_nt: TGTGCCACCAGACGGGGCCCGACCTCCTATAATTCACCCCTCCACTTT

v_call: TRBV27
clone_size: few
d_call: NA
j_call: TRBJ1-1
cdr3_aa: CASSPQKTALMNTEAFF
cdr3_nt: TGTGCCAGCAGTCCCCAGAAGACAGCACTCATGAACACTGAAGCTTTCTTT

v_call: TRBV13
clone_size: NA
d_call: NA
j_call: TRBJ2-7
cdr3_aa: CASSLDSASYEQYF
cdr3_nt: TGTGCCAGCAGCTTGGACTCAGCCTCCTACGAGCAGTACTTC

v_call: TRBV6-6
clone_size: NA
d_call: TRBD1
j_call: TRBJ2-5
cdr3_aa: CASSYFRGPQETQYF
cdr3_nt: TGTGCCAGCAGTTACTTCAGGGGGCCCCAAGAGACCCAGTACTTC

v_call: TRBV29-1
clone_size: few
d_call: NA
j_call: TRBJ2-7
cdr3_aa: CSAAFVAAFPPYEQYF
cdr3_nt: TGCAGCGCTGCATTCGTAGCGGCCTTTCCTCCCTACGAGCAGTACTTC

v_call: TRBV7-9
clone_size: many
d_call: NA
j_call: TRBJ1-6
cdr3_aa: CASSLSSPGSNSPLHF
cdr3_nt: TGTGCCAGCAGCTTGAGTTCGCCAGGGAGTAATTCACCCCTCCACTTT

v_call: TRBV9
clone_size: few
d_call: NA
j_call: TRBJ1-2
cdr3_aa: CASSVSTSSRATLYGYTF
cdr3_nt: TGTGCCAGCAGCGTCTCCACCTCCAGCAGGGCCACCTTATATGGCTACACCTTC

v_call: TRBV24-1
clone_size: NA
d_call: NA
j_call: TRBJ2-5
cdr3_aa: CATSDGGETQYF
cdr3_nt: TGTGCCACCAGTGATGGTGGGGAGACCCAGTACTTC

v_call: TRBV4-2
clone_size: NA
d_call: TRBD1
j_call: TRBJ1-4
cdr3_aa: CASSPVTGGEEKLFF
cdr3_nt: TGTGCCAGCAGCCCCGTGACAGGGGGAGAAGAAAAACTGTTTTTT

v_call: TRBV4-1
clone_size: few
d_call: NA
j_call: TRBJ1-1
cdr3_aa: CASSPRGTDTEAFF
cdr3_nt: TGCGCCAGCAGCCCCCGGGGGACGGACACTGAAGCTTTCTTT